The 6 T cell receptor beta chains below were found in one sample sequenced in a study of blood T cell repertoires in COVID-19. Here immunoSEQ multiplex PCR was the method, and the copy in TCRdb shows in-frame clones only, minus some. The table lists 200,000 to 250,000 clones, roughly 90% of them singletons, with approximately 15% in the top ten. Sequenced sample: PBMCs or T cells enriched from blood (not recorded which). The source is a young man who had been exposed to COVID-19.

The chain employs TRBV30 and TRBJ2-3; tentatively, D is TRBD2 (6 bases). This CDR3 spans 13 amino acids. Trimming cost V 8 bases and J 0 bases, with 12 bases left between them. Germline CDR1 and CDR2: GTSNPN and SVGIG (reference sequence). This CDR3 reads CATIAASTDTQYF. CDR3 in DNA: TGTGCCACCATAGCGGCGAGCACAGATACGCAGTATTTT.

J is TRBJ1-3 and V is TRBV10-3; 8 bases are shared with TRBD1. After removal of 10 bases from V and 0 bases from J, the junction contained 14 bases not matched to a gene. The CDR3 consists of 17 residues. CDR1 is ENHRY, CDR2 SYGVKD, per germline. The CDR3 sequence is CATQAGGHFDSGNTIYF. The DNA for the CDR3 is TGTGCCACCCAAGCAGGGGGCCATTTTGACTCTGGAAACACCATATATTTT.

The V and J genes are TRBV4-2 and TRBJ1-3; a possible D gene is TRBD1 (5 bases). This CDR3 has 16 amino acids. V lost 0 bases and J 0 bases, leaving 9 bases between the germline ends. CDR1 is LGHNA and CDR2 is YNFKEQ in the germline V gene. The CDR3 DNA reads as TGTGCCAGCAGCCAAGATCAGACAGTCTCTGGAAACACCATATATTTT. Translated: CASSQDQTVSGNTIYF.

This chain connects TRBV6-5 to TRBJ2-2; 8 bases are a match to TRBD2. Germline CDR1 reads MNHEY; CDR2 reads SVGAGI. V dropped 3 bases and J dropped 4; count of bases not matched to a gene: 4. This CDR3 is 15 amino acids long. The CDR3 DNA follows: TGTGCCAGCAGTTATCCGGGGGGGGCCACCGGGGAGCTGTTTTTT. Translation: CASSYPGGATGELFF.

V is TRBV11-2 and J is TRBJ2-7, with D perhaps TRBD1 (5 bases). The CDR3 contains 15 residues. Germline CDR1 and CDR2: SGHAT and FQNNGV. The germline V and J ends were trimmed by 0 bases and 0 bases, with 9 bases remaining between them. CDR3 protein: CASSLDRVSSYEQYF. CDR3 DNA: TGTGCCAGCAGCTTAGACAGGGTCAGCTCCTACGAGCAGTACTTC.

In this sample, this clone turned up a few times. The chain joins TRBV3-1 (or the pseudogene TRBV3-2) to TRBJ2-3; 10 positions match TRBD2. Germline V gene lookup returns CDR1 LGHDT and CDR2 YNNKEL (reference sequence). V was pared by 3 bases and J by 4 bases, with 10 bases of the junction left unmatched. The CDR3 covers 17 residues. CDR3 coding DNA: TGTGCCAGCAGCCACCGGACTAGCGGAATAAACCCAGATACGCAGTATTTT. Its translation is CASSHRTSGINPDTQYF.